The clone carrying this TCR beta chain has just a few counts. This specimen belongs to a study of blood T cell repertoires in COVID-19. Study overall: Collection of acute and convalescent COVID-19 samples took place in the United States, Italy and Spain. Sample material is recorded as cDNA or gDNA derived from T cells, B-cell-depleted T cells, or PBMCs.

The table came from immunoSEQ multiplex PCR; TCRdb's copy has only in-frame clones and leaves some out. The sample lists approximately 400,000 clones, 75% to 90% occurring once. Clinical histories supplied by participants themselves formed the basis of cohort assignment. Each recovered donor of Cohort 3 presented with two negative PCRs, clearance, or symptom resolution. CDR3 length: 11 amino acids. Trimming cost V 2 bases and J 6 bases, with 6 bases left between them. In germline, CDR1 is SGHDT, CDR2 YYEEEE. The rearrangement links TRBV5-6 to TRBJ2-7; D unresolved. This clonotype was obtained from a woman between 45 and 60 years old who had recovered from COVID-19. The sample taken for sequencing was PBMCs or T cells enriched from blood (not recorded which). As DNA, the CDR3 is TGTGCCAGCAGCTTCCTGTCCGAGCAGTACTTC. Residues: CASSFLSEQYF.